The source of this TCR beta chain is a study of blood T cell repertoires in COVID-19. Method: immunoSEQ multiplex PCR; TCRdb's copy keeps in-frame clones and lacks some. Among approximately 150,000 clones listed, more than 70% were seen once. The CDR3 loop spans 16 amino acids. Germline V gene lookup returns CDR1 SNHLY and CDR2 FYNNEI. V shed 4 bases, J shed 2 bases, and the junction held 4 bases outside the gene matches. This TCR came from a man between 35 and 55 years old who had recovered from COVID-19. Sequencing input: PBMCs or T cells enriched from blood (not recorded which). This rearrangement joins TRBV2 to TRBJ2-5; TRBD2 agrees at 13 bases. The CDR3 here is CASSGTSGGRQETQYF. As DNA, the CDR3 is TGTGCCAGCAGTGGGACTAGCGGGGGAAGACAAGAGACCCAGTACTTC.